This passage covers 19 T cell receptor beta chains from one sample sequenced in a study of radiotherapy plus CTLA-4 blockade in lung cancer. Measured with immunoSEQ multiplex PCR; TCRdb has only the in-frame clones, and not every one. The sample shows about 60,000 clones, around 69% of them seen only once. The specimen comprised peripheral blood, sampled from a patient treated with radiotherapy plus ipilimumab. These receptors were taken from a human donor with non-small cell lung cancer who had a complete response to radiotherapy plus ipilimumab.

The chain uses TRBV5-1 and TRBJ2-5; TRBD2 is a possible D gene (6 bases). Germline-derived CDR1 and CDR2 are SGHRS and YFSETQ. The CDR3 covers 16 residues. Trimming pared 0 bases from V and 2 bases from J, leaving 14 bases between. The CDR3 DNA reads as TGCGCCAGCAGCTTGGCCTTTGGGGGAGGTCAAGAGACCCAGTACTTC. It is translated as CASSLAFGGGQETQYF.

This clone was seen repeatedly, ten times or more. V and J are TRBV5-6 and TRBJ1-4; the D gene is possibly TRBD1 (5 bases). The CDR3 contains 14 residues. Trimming removed 4 bases from V and 5 bases from J, with 12 bases in between. Germline lookup yields CDR1 SGHDT and CDR2 YYEEEE. The DNA of the CDR3 is TGTGCCAGCAGCCTCAGGGCACGGAATGAAAAACTGTTTTTT. Translating it yields CASSLRARNEKLFF. Full variable domain (missing parts from reference TRBV5-6 and TRBJ1-4): DAGVTQSPTHLIKTRGQQVTLRCSPKSGHDTVSWYQQALGQGPQFIFQYYEEEERQRGNFPDRFSGHQFPNYSSELNVNALLLGDSALYLCASSLRARNEKLFFGSGTQLSVL.

This chain links TRBV10-3 with TRBJ2-1; D is possibly TRBD1 (5 bases). Trimming left V 11 bases short and J 6 bases short, with 20 bases between. The length of the CDR3 is 14 residues. Germline assignment: CDR1 ENHRY and CDR2 SYGVKD. The CDR3 nucleotides are TGTGCCGTCTACGCTGGGGCGACGGTCAATGAGCAGTTCTTC. This gives the protein CAVYAGATVNEQFF.

The chain employs TRBV7-8 and TRBJ1-5; D may be TRBD1 (6 bases). Germline V lookup: CDR1 SGHVS, CDR2 FQNEAQ. The V end lost 1 base, the J end lost 4 bases, and 14 bases lay between the germline ends. There are 16 residues in the CDR3. The CDR3 sequence is CASSLGSGVGNQPQHF. The CDR3 bases are TGTGCCAGCAGCTTAGGATCAGGGGTGGGAAATCAGCCCCAGCATTTT.

Here the CDR3 DNA reads TGTGCCAGCAGACCCAGTTGGGCGAACACTGAAGCTTTCTTT. Protein sequence: CASRPSWANTEAFF. This rearrangement joins TRBV27 to TRBJ1-1; D remains ambiguous. V dropped 6 bases and J dropped 1 base, with 12 bases sitting between them. The CDR3 has 14 amino acids. The germline V gene has CDR1 MNHEY and CDR2 SMNVEV (reference sequence).

The genes are TRBV6-4 and TRBJ1-2; possibly TRBD1 for D (5 bases). This CDR3 is 12 amino acids long. The V end lost 10 bases, the J end lost 4 bases, and 13 bases lay between the germline ends. Per germline, CDR1 MRHNA and CDR2 SNTAGT. The CDR3 here is CATSRGGYGYTF. CDR3 nucleotide sequence: TGTGCCACCAGCCGGGGGGGCTATGGCTACACCTTC.

The rearrangement joins TRBV5-5 to TRBJ1-1; maybe TRBD1 (6 bases). The CDR3 loop spans 14 amino acids. Germline CDR1 SGHKS, CDR2 YYEKEE (reference sequence). V lost 3 bases and J 4 bases, leaving 13 bases between the germline ends. The CDR3 DNA sequence: TGTGCCAGCAGCTCACAGGGAAGGAGCACTGAAGCTTTCTTT. Amino acids: CASSSQGRSTEAFF.

The V gene is TRBV18, the J gene TRBJ1-1, with D tentatively TRBD1 (5 bases). CDR1 KGHSH and CDR2 LQKENI come from the germline V gene. V was pared by 6 bases and J by 4 bases, with 24 bases between. The CDR3 sequence is 17 residues long. CDR3 amino acids: CASSLAGPGIRSTEAFF. DNA for the CDR3: TGTGCCAGCTCGCTCGCGGGGCCGGGGATCCGGAGCACTGAAGCTTTCTTT.

The sample holds one count of this clone. The chain employs TRBV9 and TRBJ2-3; 9 bases align to TRBD2. Germline V gene sequence: CDR1 SGDLS, CDR2 YYNGEE. The CDR3 runs to 16 residues. The trim removed 0 bases at V and 4 bases at J, leaving 6 bases unmatched. As DNA, the CDR3 is TGTGCCAGCAGCGTAGGGCTAGCGGGATGGGCAGATACGCAGTATTTT. Translated: CASSVGLAGWADTQYF. The full variable domain, with the rest looked up from reference TRBV9 and TRBJ2-3, is DSGVTQTPKHLITATGQRVTLRCSPRSGDLSVYWYQQSLDQGLQFLIQYYNGEERAKGNILERFSAQQFPDLHSELNLSSLELGDSALYFCASSVGLAGWADTQYFGPGTRLTVL.

This clone has a single count. V usage is TRBV18 and J usage is TRBJ2-5, with 13 bases identical to TRBD2. Per the germline V gene, CDR1 is KGHSH and CDR2 is LQKENI. V was pared by 4 bases and J by 5 bases, with 10 bases of the junction left unmatched. This CDR3 region has 17 residues. CDR3 DNA: TGTGCCAGCTCACAAGGACTAGCGGGGGCCTCCGGGGAGACCCAGTACTTC. Translated, it gives CASSQGLAGASGETQYF. Using reference TRBV18 and TRBJ2-5 for the parts outside the CDR3, the full variable domain is NAGVMQNPRHLVRRRGQEARLRCSPMKGHSHVYWYRQLPEEGLKFMVYLQKENIIDESGMPKERFSAEFPKEGPSILRIQQVVRGDSAAYFCASSQGLAGASGETQYFGPGTRLLVL.

The rearrangement links TRBV30 to TRBJ2-2, with 7 bases lining up with TRBD1. Germline V gene sequence: CDR1 GTSNPN, CDR2 SVGIG (reference sequence). The V gene end was trimmed by 7 bases and the J gene end by 0 bases; junction bases not matched to a gene: 2. The CDR3 contains 13 residues. The chain's CDR3 is CALDRANTGELFF. The DNA of the CDR3 is TGTGCCTTAGACAGGGCGAACACCGGGGAGCTGTTTTTT.

V usage is TRBV2 and J usage is TRBJ2-3; no reliable D call. This CDR3 has 12 amino acids. With 3 bases removed from V and 7 bases from J, the gap between germline ends came to 8 bases. Germline assignment: CDR1 SNHLY and CDR2 FYNNEI. This CDR3 reads CASSEISNTQYF. CDR3 in DNA: TGTGCCAGCAGTGAGATAAGCAATACGCAGTATTTT.

This clone appeared once. The chain joins TRBV7-2 to TRBJ2-6; 7 bases line up with TRBD1. V shed 2 bases and J 0 bases; nucleotides not matched to a gene: 7. Looked up from germline, CDR1 is SGHTA and CDR2 is FQGNSA. The length of the CDR3 is 18 residues. Written as DNA, the CDR3 is TGTGCCAGCAGCTTACGGGTTGAGGGGGCCTCTGGGGCCAACGTCCTGACTTTC. This codes for CASSLRVEGASGANVLTF.

V and J are TRBV14 and TRBJ2-7; 8 nucleotides match TRBD1. Germline V gene sequence: CDR1 SGHDN, CDR2 FVKESK. Trimming took 11 bases from V and 2 from J; bases not matched to a gene: 8. CDR3 length: 13 residues. CDR3 protein: CAPNRGSTYEQYF. CDR3 nucleotides: TGTGCCCCAAACAGGGGGTCTACCTACGAGCAGTACTTC.

This clone was observed once. V and J are TRBV10-1 and TRBJ2-3, with 10 bases identical to TRBD2. CDR1 is WNHNN, CDR2 SYGVQD, per germline (reference sequence). J was trimmed by 0 bases and V by 4 bases; bases with no gene match: 4. The CDR3 runs 16 residues. The CDR3 sequence is CASSGSSGSSTDTQYF. CDR3 nucleotide sequence: TGCGCCAGCAGTGGCTCTAGCGGGAGTAGCACAGATACGCAGTATTTT.

This clone is a singleton in its sample. The chain recombines TRBV23-1 with TRBJ2-2, with 7 bases matching TRBD2. TRBV23-1 is designated an ORF whose function remains uncertain. The CDR3 spans 14 residues. CDR3 residues: CARRGEGSTGELFF. The CDR3 bases are TGCGCAAGACGTGGGGAGGGAAGCACCGGGGAGCTGTTTTTT.

This clone is a singleton in its sample. This sample also contains other DNA sequences that code for the same CDR3. This chain joins TRBV7-2 and TRBJ1-5; 7 positions agree with TRBD1. This CDR3 is 13 amino acids long. J gave up 4 bases and V 5 bases, and 2 bases lay outside the gene matches. Germline V gene sequence: CDR1 SGHTA, CDR2 FQGNSA. CDR3 nucleotides: TGTGCCAGCAGCCTACAGGGGAATCAGCCCCAGCATTTT. Translation gives CASSLQGNQPQHF.

This chain joins TRBV7-8 and TRBJ2-7; D unclear. With 5 bases removed from V and 2 bases from J, the gap between germline ends came to 13 bases. CDR1 SGHVS and CDR2 FQNEAQ come from the germline V gene. The CDR3 loop spans 14 amino acids. The CDR3 sequence is CASSPTGLAYEQYF. Here the CDR3 DNA reads TGTGCCAGCAGCCCAACGGGTCTAGCCTACGAGCAGTACTTC.

The chain is built from TRBV18 and TRBJ1-1; 9 bases agree with TRBD1. The CDR3 extends over 15 amino acids. V dropped 6 bases and J dropped 1; count of bases not matched to a gene: 6. Germline V gives CDR1 KGHSH, CDR2 LQKENI. The DNA of the CDR3 is TGTGCCAGCTCTCGCACGGGACAGGGGAACACTGAAGCTTTCTTT. It encodes CASSRTGQGNTEAFF.